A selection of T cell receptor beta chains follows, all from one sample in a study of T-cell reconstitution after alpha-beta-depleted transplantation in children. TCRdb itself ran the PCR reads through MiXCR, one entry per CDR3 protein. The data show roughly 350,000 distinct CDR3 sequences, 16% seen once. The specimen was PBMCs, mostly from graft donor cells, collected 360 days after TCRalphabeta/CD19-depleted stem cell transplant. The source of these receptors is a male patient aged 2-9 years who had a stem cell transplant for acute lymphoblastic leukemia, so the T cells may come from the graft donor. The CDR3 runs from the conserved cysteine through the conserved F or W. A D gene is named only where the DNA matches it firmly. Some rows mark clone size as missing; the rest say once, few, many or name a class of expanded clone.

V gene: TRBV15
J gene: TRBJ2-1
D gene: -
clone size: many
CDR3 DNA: TGTGCCACCAGCAGAGATCCGGCGGAAGGGGGGTTCTTC
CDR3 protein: CATSRDPAEGGFF

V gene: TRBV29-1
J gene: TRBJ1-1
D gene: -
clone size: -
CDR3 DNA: TGCAGCGTTGTGGTCCATGGAACTGAAGCTTTCTTT
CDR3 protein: CSVVVHGTEAFF

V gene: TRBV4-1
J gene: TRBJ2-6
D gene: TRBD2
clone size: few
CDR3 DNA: TGCGCCAGCAGCCAAGCGGGAGGAGTCTCTGGGGCCAACGTCCTGACTTTC
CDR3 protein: CASSQAGGVSGANVLTF

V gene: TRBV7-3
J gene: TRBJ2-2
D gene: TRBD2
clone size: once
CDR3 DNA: TGTGCCAGCAGCCCGAACATCGGGAGGGCTAACACCGGGGAGCTGTTTTTT
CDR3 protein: CASSPNIGRANTGELFF

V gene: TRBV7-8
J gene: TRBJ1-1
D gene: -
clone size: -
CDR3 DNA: TGTGCCAGCAGCTTAGAAGGTAGACTGATTTTCGGCACTGAAGCTTTCTTT
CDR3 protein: CASSLEGRLIFGTEAFF

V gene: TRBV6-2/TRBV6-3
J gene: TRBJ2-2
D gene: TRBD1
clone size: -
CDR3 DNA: TGTGCCAGCAGTTACGATACCGGGACAGGAACCAGGGGGGAGCTGTTTTTT
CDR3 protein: CASSYDTGTGTRGELFF

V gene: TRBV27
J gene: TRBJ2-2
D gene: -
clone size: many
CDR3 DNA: TGTGCCAGCAGTCTCAGTCCGGAAGGGTGGAACACCGGGGAGCTGTTTTTT
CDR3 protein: CASSLSPEGWNTGELFF

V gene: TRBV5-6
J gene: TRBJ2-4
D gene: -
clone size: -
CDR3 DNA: TGTGCCAGCAGCTTGGAGGGACTTCGTCTTGGACGAAACAACATTCAGTACTTC
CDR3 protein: CASSLEGLRLGRNNIQYF

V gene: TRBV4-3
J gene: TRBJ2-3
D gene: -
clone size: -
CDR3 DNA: TGCGCCAGCAGCCAAGAACACCATTGGATTAGCGGAAGCACAGATACGCAGTATTTT
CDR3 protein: CASSQEHHWISGSTDTQYF

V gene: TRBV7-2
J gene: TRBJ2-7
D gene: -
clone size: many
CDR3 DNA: TGTGCCAGCAGCTTAGCGGGGACTGACTACGAGCAGTACTTC
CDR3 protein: CASSLAGTDYEQYF

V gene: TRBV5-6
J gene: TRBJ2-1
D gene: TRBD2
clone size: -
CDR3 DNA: TGTGCCAGCAGCCCCGGACTAGAACATCACAATGAGCAGTTCTTC
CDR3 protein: CASSPGLEHHNEQFF

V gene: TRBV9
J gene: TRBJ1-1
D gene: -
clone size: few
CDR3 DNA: TGTGCCAGCAGCACCGCCAGGGAAAACACTGAAGCTTTCTTT
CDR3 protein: CASSTARENTEAFF

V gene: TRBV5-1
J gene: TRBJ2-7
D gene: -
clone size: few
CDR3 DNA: TGCGCCAGCAGCGTAGACAGAGACTACGAGCAGTACTTC
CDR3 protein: CASSVDRDYEQYF

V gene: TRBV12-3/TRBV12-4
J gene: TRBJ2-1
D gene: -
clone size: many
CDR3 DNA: TGTGCCAGCAGACTCCAGGGCGATGAGCAGTTCTTC
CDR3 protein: CASRLQGDEQFF

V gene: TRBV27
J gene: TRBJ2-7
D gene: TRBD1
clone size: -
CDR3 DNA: TGTGCCAGCAGTTTAGAACCGGGACAGGGCTACGAGCAGTACTTC
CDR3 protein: CASSLEPGQGYEQYF

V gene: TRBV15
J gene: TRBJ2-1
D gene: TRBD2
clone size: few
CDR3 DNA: TGTGCCACCAGCAGAGACCACCCCTGGACTAGCGGATACAATGAGCAGTTCTTC
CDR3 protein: CATSRDHPWTSGYNEQFF

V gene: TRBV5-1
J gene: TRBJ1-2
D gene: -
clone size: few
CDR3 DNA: TGCGCCAGCAGCCCTCAGGGGCCGGAATATGGCTACACCTTC
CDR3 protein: CASSPQGPEYGYTF

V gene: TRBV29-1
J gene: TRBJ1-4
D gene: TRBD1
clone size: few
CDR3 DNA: TGCAGCGTTGGGGGACGACAGGGGGCAAAGGAAAAACTGTTTTTT
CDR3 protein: CSVGGRQGAKEKLFF

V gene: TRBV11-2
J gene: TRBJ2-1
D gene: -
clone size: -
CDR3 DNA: TGTGCCAGCAGCCGTTCGCCCAACAATGAGCAGTTCTTC
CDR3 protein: CASSRSPNNEQFF

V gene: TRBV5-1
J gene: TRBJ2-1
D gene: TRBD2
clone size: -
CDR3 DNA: TGCGCCAGCAGCTGGCGGGAGTCGAGCTACAATGAGCAGTTCTTC
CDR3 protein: CASSWRESSYNEQFF

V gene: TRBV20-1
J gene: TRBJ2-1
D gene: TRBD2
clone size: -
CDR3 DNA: TGCAGTGCTAGAGATGGGACTAGCGGGAGAAATGAGCAGTTCTTC
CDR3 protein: CSARDGTSGRNEQFF

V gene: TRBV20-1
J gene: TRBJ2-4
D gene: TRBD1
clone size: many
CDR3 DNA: TGCAGTGCTAGCAGACCGGGACAGGGGCTGAACATTCAGTACTTC
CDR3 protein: CSASRPGQGLNIQYF

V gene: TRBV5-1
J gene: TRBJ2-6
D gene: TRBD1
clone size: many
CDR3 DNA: TGCGCCAGCAGCACCGGACAGGCCCCCTCTGGGGCCAACGTCCTGACTTTC
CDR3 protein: CASSTGQAPSGANVLTF

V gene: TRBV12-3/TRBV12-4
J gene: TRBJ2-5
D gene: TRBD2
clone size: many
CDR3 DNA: TGTGCCAGCACCTTAGCGGGTGGTTCCGGGACCCAGTACTTC
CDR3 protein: CASTLAGGSGTQYF

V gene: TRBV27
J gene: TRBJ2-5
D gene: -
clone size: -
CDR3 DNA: TGTGCCAGCAGTTCATATGCCCCCCAGGCCCTCCATCAGGAGGCCCAGTACTTC
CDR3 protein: CASSSYAPQALHQEAQYF

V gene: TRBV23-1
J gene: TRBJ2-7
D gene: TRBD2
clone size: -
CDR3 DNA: TGCGCCAGCAGGGGGTCCGGGAGGGAGTCCTACGAGCAGTACTTC
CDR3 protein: CASRGSGRESYEQYF

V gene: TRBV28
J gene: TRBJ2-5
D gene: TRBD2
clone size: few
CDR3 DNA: TGTGCCAGCAGTTTGGGCTGGGGAGCGGGGGGGACCCAGTACTTC
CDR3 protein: CASSLGWGAGGTQYF